This TCR beta chain was sequenced for a study of identical twins. Findings and limits, study-wide: Abundant cord blood beta clonotypes carried fewer insertions; memory repertoires showed none. Conclusions came from cross-sectional statistical analysis, not from following the same donors.

Turning to this clonotype: Antigen: not known.

A single record per CDR3 protein comes from TCRdb applying MiXCR to the 5' RACE reads. The top ten clones hold about 1.5% of a sample with approximately 890,000 distinct CDR3 sequences, 9% to 15% of them seen once. The germline V and J ends were trimmed by 1 base and 3 bases, with 10 bases remaining between them. This CDR3 contains 15 residues. Germline-derived CDR1 and CDR2 are MNHEY and SMNVEV (reference sequence). This same sample was also taken into another study, of yellow fever vaccine responses in identical twins.

The sequence was obtained from a woman aged 18 to 35 in good health. The chain is built from TRBV27 and TRBJ1-5; a weak D match, TRBD1 (5 bases). What was sequenced was PBMCs. This chain's CDR3 is CASSLFSGNNQPQHF. The CDR3 nucleotides are TGTGCCAGCAGTTTATTTTCAGGGAACAATCAGCCCCAGCATTTT.